The clone carrying this T cell receptor beta chain was found many times. Its antigen is as yet unknown. The data stem from a study of T cells in Graves' hyperthyroidism and ophthalmopathy. The study's findings and limits: Patients with ophthalmopathy were separated from those with stable hyperthyroidism by a 13 V-J model. Within blood appeared most thyroid clonotypes that had expanded above 0.001.

Patients aged 18 to 65 with hyperthyroidism were newly diagnosed, with duration under 2 months. Patients were excluded for uncontrolled infection, other autoimmune disease, pregnancy or lactation. There were TCR beta CDR3 regions amplified from RNA transcripts. HTBI primers were employed in a first-round RT-PCR of the TCR CDR3. MiXCR, run by TCRdb on the multiplex PCR reads, gives a single entry per CDR3 protein. Of some 92,000 distinct CDR3 sequences detected, about 40% appear once; the ten largest clones hold roughly 10%. The receptor was isolated from a woman under 40 with Graves' hyperthyroidism. The sample taken for sequencing was peripheral blood or thyroid tissue (not recorded which).

The CDR3 is CASRRGGNTEAFF. As DNA, the CDR3 is TGTGCCAGCAGAAGAGGGGGGAACACTGAAGCTTTCTTT. The V gene is TRBV6-5, the J gene TRBJ1-1; possible D gene TRBD1, 6 bases. The CDR3 is 13 amino acids. Trimming pared 6 bases from V and 1 base from J, leaving 9 bases between. Germline assignment: CDR1 MNHEY and CDR2 SVGAGI.